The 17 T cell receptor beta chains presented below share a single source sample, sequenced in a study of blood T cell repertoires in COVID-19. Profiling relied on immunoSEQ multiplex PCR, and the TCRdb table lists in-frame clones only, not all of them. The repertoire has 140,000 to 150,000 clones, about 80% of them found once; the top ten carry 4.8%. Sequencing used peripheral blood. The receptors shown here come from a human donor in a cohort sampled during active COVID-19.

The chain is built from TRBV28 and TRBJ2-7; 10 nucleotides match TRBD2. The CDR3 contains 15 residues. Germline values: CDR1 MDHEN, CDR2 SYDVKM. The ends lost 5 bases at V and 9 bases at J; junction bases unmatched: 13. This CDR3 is CASSDGLAEPQGQYV. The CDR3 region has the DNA TGTGCCAGCAGTGACGGACTAGCGGAGCCTCAGGGGCAGTACGTC.

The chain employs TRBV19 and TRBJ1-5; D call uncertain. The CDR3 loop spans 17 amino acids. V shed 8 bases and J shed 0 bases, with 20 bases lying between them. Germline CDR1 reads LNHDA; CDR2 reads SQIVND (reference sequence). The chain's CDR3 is CASRGGVSVDSNQPQHF. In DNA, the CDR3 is TGTGCCAGTCGGGGTGGGGTCTCGGTCGATAGCAATCAGCCCCAGCATTTT.

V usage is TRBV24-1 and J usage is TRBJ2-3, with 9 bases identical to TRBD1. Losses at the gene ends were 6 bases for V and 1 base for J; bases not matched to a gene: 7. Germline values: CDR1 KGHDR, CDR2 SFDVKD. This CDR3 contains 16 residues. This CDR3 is CATSTLRTGGTDTQYF. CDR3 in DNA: TGTGCCACCAGTACCTTGCGGACAGGGGGCACAGATACGCAGTATTTT.

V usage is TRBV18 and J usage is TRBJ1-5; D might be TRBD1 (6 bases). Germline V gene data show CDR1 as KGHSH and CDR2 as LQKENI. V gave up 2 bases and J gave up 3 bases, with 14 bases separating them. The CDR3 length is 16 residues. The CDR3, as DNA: TGTGCCAGCTCACCAGGGGCAGGGGCCGTCAATCAGCCCCAGCATTTT. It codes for CASSPGAGAVNQPQHF. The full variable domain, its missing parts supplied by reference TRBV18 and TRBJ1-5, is NAGVMQNPRHLVRRRGQEARLRCSPMKGHSHVYWYRQLPEEGLKFMVYLQKENIIDESGMPKERFSAEFPKEGPSILRIQQVVRGDSAAYFCASSPGAGAVNQPQHFGDGTRLSIL.

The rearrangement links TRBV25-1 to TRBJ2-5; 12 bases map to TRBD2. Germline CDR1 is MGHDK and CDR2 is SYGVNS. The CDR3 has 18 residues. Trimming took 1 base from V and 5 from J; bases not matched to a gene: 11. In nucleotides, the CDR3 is TGTGCCAGCAGTGAATCGTCTAGCGGGGGGGCAATTGTTGAGACCCAGTACTTC. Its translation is CASSESSSGGAIVETQYF.

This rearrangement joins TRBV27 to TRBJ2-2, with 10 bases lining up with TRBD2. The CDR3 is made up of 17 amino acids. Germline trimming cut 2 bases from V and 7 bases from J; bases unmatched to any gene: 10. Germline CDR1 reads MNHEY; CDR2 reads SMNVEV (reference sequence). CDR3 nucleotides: TGTGCCAGCAGTTTACTAGCGGGGGTCATGAACGGCGGGGAGCTGTTTTTT. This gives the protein CASSLLAGVMNGGELFF.

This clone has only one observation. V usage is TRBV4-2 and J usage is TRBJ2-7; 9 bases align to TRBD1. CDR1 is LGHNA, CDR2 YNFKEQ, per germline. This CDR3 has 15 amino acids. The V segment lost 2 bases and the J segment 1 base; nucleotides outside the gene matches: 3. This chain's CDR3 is CASSQRQGGSYEQYF. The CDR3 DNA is TGTGCCAGCAGCCAAAGACAGGGGGGATCCTACGAGCAGTACTTC.

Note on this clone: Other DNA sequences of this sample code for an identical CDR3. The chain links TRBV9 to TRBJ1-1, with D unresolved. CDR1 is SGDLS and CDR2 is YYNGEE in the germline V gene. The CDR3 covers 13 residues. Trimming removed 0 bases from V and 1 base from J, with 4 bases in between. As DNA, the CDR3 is TGTGCCAGCAGCGTAGCGGGGAACACTGAAGCTTTCTTT. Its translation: CASSVAGNTEAFF.

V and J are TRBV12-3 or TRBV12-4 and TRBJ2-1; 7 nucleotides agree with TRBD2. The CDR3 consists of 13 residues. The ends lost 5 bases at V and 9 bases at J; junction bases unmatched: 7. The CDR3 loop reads CASSTTSSGEQFF. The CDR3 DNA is TGTGCCAGCAGTACGACTAGCTCGGGTGAGCAGTTCTTC.

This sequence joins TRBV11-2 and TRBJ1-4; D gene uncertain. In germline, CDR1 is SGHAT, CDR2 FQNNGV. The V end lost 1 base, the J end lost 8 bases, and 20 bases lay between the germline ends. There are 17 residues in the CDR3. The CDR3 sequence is CASSLVRPGGGPEKLFF. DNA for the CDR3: TGTGCCAGCAGCTTAGTCCGACCGGGAGGCGGCCCGGAAAAACTGTTTTTT.

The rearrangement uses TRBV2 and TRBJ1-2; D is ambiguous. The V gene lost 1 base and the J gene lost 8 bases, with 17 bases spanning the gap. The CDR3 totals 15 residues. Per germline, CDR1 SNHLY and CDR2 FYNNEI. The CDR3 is CASSEEGNFGRGYTF. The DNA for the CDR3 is TGTGCCAGCAGTGAAGAGGGAAATTTCGGGAGGGGCTACACCTTC. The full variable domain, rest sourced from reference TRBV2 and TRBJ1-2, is EPEVTQTPSHQVTQMGQEVILRCVPISNHLYFYWYRQILGQKVEFLVSFYNNEISEKSEIFDDQFSVERPDGSNFTLKIRSTKLEDSAMYFCASSEEGNFGRGYTFGSGTRLTVV.

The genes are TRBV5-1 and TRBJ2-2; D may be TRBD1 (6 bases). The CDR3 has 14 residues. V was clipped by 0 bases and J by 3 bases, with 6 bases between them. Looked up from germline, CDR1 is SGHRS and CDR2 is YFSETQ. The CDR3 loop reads CASSLDRDTGELFF. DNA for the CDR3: TGCGCCAGCAGCTTGGACAGGGACACCGGGGAGCTGTTTTTT. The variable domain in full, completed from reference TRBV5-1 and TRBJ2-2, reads KAGVTQTPRYLIKTRGQQVTLSCSPISGHRSVSWYQQTPGQGLQFLFEYFSETQRNKGNFPGRFSGRQFSNSRSEMNVSTLELGDSALYLCASSLDRDTGELFFGEGSRLTVL.

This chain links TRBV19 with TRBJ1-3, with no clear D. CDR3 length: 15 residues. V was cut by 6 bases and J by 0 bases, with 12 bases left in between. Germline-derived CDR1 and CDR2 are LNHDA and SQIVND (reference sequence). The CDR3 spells CASSQTSNSGNTIYF. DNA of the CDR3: TGTGCCAGTAGCCAAACATCGAACTCTGGAAACACCATATATTTT.

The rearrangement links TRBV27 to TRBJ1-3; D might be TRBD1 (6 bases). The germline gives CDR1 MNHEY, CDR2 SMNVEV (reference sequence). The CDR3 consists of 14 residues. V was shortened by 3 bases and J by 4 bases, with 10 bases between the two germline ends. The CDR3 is CASSFSGAGNTIYF. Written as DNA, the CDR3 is TGTGCCAGCAGTTTTTCAGGGGCGGGAAACACCATATATTTT.

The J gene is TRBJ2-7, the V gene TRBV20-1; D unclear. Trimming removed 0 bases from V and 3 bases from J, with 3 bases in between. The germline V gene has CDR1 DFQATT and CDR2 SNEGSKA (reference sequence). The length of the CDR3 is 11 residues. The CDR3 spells CSARDGYEQYF. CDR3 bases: TGCAGTGCTAGAGACGGCTACGAGCAGTACTTC.

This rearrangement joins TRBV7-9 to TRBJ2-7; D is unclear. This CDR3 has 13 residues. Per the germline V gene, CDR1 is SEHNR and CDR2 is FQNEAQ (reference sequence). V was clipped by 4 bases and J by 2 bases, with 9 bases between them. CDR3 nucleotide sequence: TGTGCCAGCAGCTCTCCCGGTCCCTACGAGCAGTACTTC. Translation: CASSSPGPYEQYF.

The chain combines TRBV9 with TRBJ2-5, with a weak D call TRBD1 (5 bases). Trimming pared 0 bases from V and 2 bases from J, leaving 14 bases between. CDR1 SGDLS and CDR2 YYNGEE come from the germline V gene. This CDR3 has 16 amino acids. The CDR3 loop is CASSVDGALRQETQYF. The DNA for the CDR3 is TGTGCCAGCAGCGTAGATGGGGCCCTAAGACAAGAGACCCAGTACTTC. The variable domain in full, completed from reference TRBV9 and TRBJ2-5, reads DSGVTQTPKHLITATGQRVTLRCSPRSGDLSVYWYQQSLDQGLQFLIQYYNGEERAKGNILERFSAQQFPDLHSELNLSSLELGDSALYFCASSVDGALRQETQYFGPGTRLLVL.